This entry describes one T cell receptor (beta chain). The antigen remains unidentified. In the same sample, other DNA sequences code for this CDR3. The authors reverse transcribed all of the isolated RNA, so sequencing captured expressed TCRB transcripts. The table came from immunoSEQ multiplex PCR; TCRdb's copy has only in-frame clones and leaves some out. The data hold 300,000 to 350,000 clones, with approximately 13% observed a single time. The sample belongs to a study of beta chain features in type 1 diabetes. The study, taken as a whole, reports: Across patients, naive, central memory and Treg TCRB repertoires exhibited apparently greater similarity than was observed across healthy donors. Among all four CD4+ subsets, Type 1 diabetes patients had TCRB CDR3s that were moderately but significantly shorter.

This CDR3 is built from 15 residues. With 4 bases clipped from V and 4 bases from J, the junction kept 5 bases outside the gene matches. Germline lookup yields CDR1 MNHEY and CDR2 SVGAGI. The source material was naive CD4+ T cells from blood. The clonotype comes from a woman under 30 with type 1 diabetes. This chain uses TRBV6-5 with TRBJ1-5, with 9 bases aligning to TRBD1. Here the CDR3 DNA reads TGTGCCAGCAGTTCGGGACAGGGCGGGAATCAGCCCCAGCATTTT. Amino acids: CASSSGQGGNQPQHF.